Listed here is a single T cell receptor (beta chain). The entry originates in a study of blood T cell repertoires in COVID-19. Study details: PBMCs, B-cell-depleted T cells, or T cells were the source of the cDNA or gDNA that made up the material.

The CDR3 runs to 18 residues. The V segment lost 6 bases and the J segment 6 bases; nucleotides outside the gene matches: 14. The germline V gene encodes CDR1 LGHDT and CDR2 YNNKEL (reference sequence). Per the original data handling: Estimates of nucleated cell counts were drawn from the amplification of reference gene primers. Measured with immunoSEQ multiplex PCR; TCRdb has only the in-frame clones, and not every one. Clonal size and the V and J genes are those of that table, whereas D and trimming came from the DNA. The sample has 150,000 to 200,000 clones; 86% are singletons. V and J are TRBV3-1 (or the pseudogene TRBV3-2) and TRBJ1-6, with 10 bases fitting TRBD1. The source material was peripheral blood. The sequence was obtained from a woman aged 80 or over in a cohort sampled during active or convalescent COVID-19. CDR3: CASSFDRGRGFRNSPLHF. CDR3 nucleotide sequence: TGTGCCAGCAGTTTCGACAGGGGGCGGGGGTTCCGTAATTCACCCCTCCACTTT.